The next 18 T cell receptor beta chains were all read from a single sample in a study of cytomegalovirus exposure and HLA in healthy donors. PCR was performed using 60 Vbeta and 13 Jbeta primers. The method was immunoSEQ multiplex PCR; TCRdb's version includes in-frame clones alone and lacks a portion of them. The sample lists under 250,000 clones, over 80% occurring once. Sequencing was carried out using PBMCs. The receptors were gathered from a woman in her 50s in good health and CMV-seropositive.

The CDR3 coding sequence is TGTGCCTGGAGTGTAACCGGGGTCCCCTATGGCTACACCTTC. As protein: CAWSVTGVPYGYTF. The V call is TRBV30, the J call TRBJ1-2; D not resolved. The V and J ends lost 0 bases and 4 bases respectively, with 12 bases between them. The CDR3 runs to 14 residues. Germline V gene lookup returns CDR1 GTSNPN and CDR2 SVGIG (reference sequence).

A word on this clone: The sample has other DNA sequences that encode this CDR3 too. The V call is TRBV5-1, the J call TRBJ2-7, with TRBD1 matching 7 bases. CDR1 SGHRS and CDR2 YFSETQ come from the germline V gene. The junction had 5 bases not matched to a gene; V was cut back by 5 bases and J by 3 bases. The CDR3 runs to 13 residues. CDR3 residues: CASSWDRNYEQYF. CDR3 nucleotides: TGCGCCAGCAGTTGGGACAGAAACTACGAGCAGTACTTC.

This clone has a handful of counts. The chain recombines TRBV4-1 with TRBJ1-4; TRBD1 agrees at 10 bases. CDR1 and CDR2 from the germline V gene are MGHRA and YSYEKL. The CDR3 totals 15 residues. J was trimmed by 7 bases and V by 4 bases; bases with no gene match: 6. In DNA, the CDR3 is TGCGCCAGCAGCCCGTACGGGACAGGGGTTGAAAAACTGTTTTTT. It codes for CASSPYGTGVEKLFF.

V is TRBV19 and J is TRBJ2-6, with D maybe TRBD1 (5 bases). From germline, CDR1 is LNHDA and CDR2 SQIVND (reference sequence). Deletions cut 6 bases from V and 2 bases from J, with 11 bases between. CDR3 length: 15 residues. DNA of the CDR3: TGTGCCAGTAGAACAGACAGCACTGGGGCCAACGTCCTGACTTTC. Residues: CASRTDSTGANVLTF.

V is TRBV11-2 and J is TRBJ1-5; TRBD1 matches at 7 bases. Germline V gene sequence: CDR1 SGHAT, CDR2 FQNNGV. This CDR3 is built from 15 residues. Losses at the gene ends were 1 base for V and 6 bases for J; bases not matched to a gene: 6. CDR3 protein: CASSLGAGGFQPQHF. CDR3 in DNA: TGTGCCAGCAGCTTAGGAGCAGGGGGATTTCAGCCCCAGCATTTT.

This clone came up a few times. The CDR3 nucleotides read TGTGCCAGCAGCTTCCTCGGGACATATAGCTCCTACAATGAGCAGTTCTTC. Amino acid sequence: CASSFLGTYSSYNEQFF. This rearrangement joins TRBV5-6 to TRBJ2-1, with a tentative D call TRBD1 (6 bases). The CDR3 contains 17 residues. With 2 bases removed from V and 0 bases from J, the gap between germline ends came to 15 bases. Germline CDR1 and CDR2: SGHDT and YYEEEE.

CDR3 protein: CASSLLGAANEKLFF. The CDR3 nucleotides read TGTGCCAGCAGCTTATTGGGAGCGGCTAATGAAAAACTGTTTTTT. The chain joins TRBV7-9 to TRBJ1-4; D gene uncertain. The CDR3 totals 15 residues. With 2 bases removed from V and 3 bases from J, the gap between germline ends came to 10 bases. The germline V gene encodes CDR1 SEHNR and CDR2 FQNEAQ (reference sequence).

A single count supports this clone. The chain uses TRBV28 and TRBJ2-2; 8 bases line up with TRBD1. The CDR3 is 16 amino acids. CDR1 and CDR2 (germline): MDHEN, SYDVKM. The J segment lost 5 bases and the V segment lost 5 bases, leaving 10 bases of the junction unmatched. Here the CDR3 DNA reads TGTGCCAGCAGTGCCCGGACAGGGATCCTAACCGGGGAGCTGTTTTTT. This translates into CASSARTGILTGELFF.

A single count supports this clone. This chain connects TRBV6-5 to TRBJ2-5; D tentatively reads TRBD1 or TRBD2 (5 bases each). The end of the DNA is better explained by TRBJ2-7, so the J call may be wrong. This CDR3 has 14 residues. Germline V lookup: CDR1 MNHEY, CDR2 SVGAGI. CDR3 residues: CASSSLLGDYEQYF. In nucleotides, the CDR3 is TGTGCCAGCAGTTCTCTCTTGGGGGACTACGAGCAGTACTTC.

J is TRBJ2-5 and V is TRBV4-1; no definite D call. The last part of the DNA fits TRBJ2-7 better; the J call may be wrong. The CDR3 is 12 residues long. The germline CDR1 and CDR2 sequences are MGHRA and YSYEKL. The CDR3 coding sequence is TGCGCCAGCAGCCAAACCTCCTACGAGCAGTACTTC. This encodes CASSQTSYEQYF.

The V and J genes are TRBV19 and TRBJ1-1, with unresolved D. CDR1 is LNHDA, CDR2 SQIVND, per germline (reference sequence). The CDR3 runs to 14 residues. Trimming took 7 bases from V and 1 from J, leaving 13 bases between them. CDR3 sequence: CASTIGVQNTEAFF. CDR3 nucleotides: TGTGCCAGTACTATCGGAGTACAGAACACTGAAGCTTTCTTT.

J is TRBJ2-3 and V is TRBV5-1; 12 nucleotides align to TRBD2. The CDR3 spans 18 residues. V shed 1 base and J 5 bases; nucleotides not matched to a gene: 11. Germline V gene data show CDR1 as SGHRS and CDR2 as YFSETQ. CDR3 coding DNA: TGCGCCAGCAGCTTGAGTACCTCTAGCGGGGGGGCGGTAGATACGCAGTATTTT. Amino acids: CASSLSTSSGGAVDTQYF. The full variable domain, rest sourced from reference TRBV5-1 and TRBJ2-3, is KAGVTQTPRYLIKTRGQQVTLSCSPISGHRSVSWYQQTPGQGLQFLFEYFSETQRNKGNFPGRFSGRQFSNSRSEMNVSTLELGDSALYLCASSLSTSSGGAVDTQYFGPGTRLTVL.

The J gene is TRBJ2-7, the V gene TRBV7-2; 11 bases are a match to TRBD1. Germline V gene lookup returns CDR1 SGHTA and CDR2 FQGNSA. The junction had 6 bases not matched to a gene; V was cut back by 4 bases and J by 4 bases. The CDR3 loop spans 15 amino acids. CDR3 protein: CASSSMGTGGYEQYF. For the CDR3, the DNA is TGTGCCAGCAGCTCTATGGGGACAGGGGGATACGAGCAGTACTTC.

J is TRBJ1-1 and V is TRBV29-1; D uncertain. The CDR3 has 12 residues. Germline CDR1 and CDR2: SQVTM and ANQGSEA. With 8 bases removed from V and 3 bases from J, the gap between germline ends came to 13 bases. CDR3 sequence reads: CSTEGGYTEAFF. CDR3 in DNA: TGCAGCACTGAGGGCGGGTACACTGAAGCTTTCTTT.

The gene calls are TRBV5-1 and TRBJ2-3, with TRBD2 identical over 8 bases. CDR1 is SGHRS, CDR2 YFSETQ, per germline. J gave up 8 bases and V 4 bases, and 6 bases lay outside the gene matches. This CDR3 is built from 13 residues. The CDR3, as DNA: TGCGCCAGCAGCCCCACGGGGGGGAGTACGCAGTATTTT. As protein: CASSPTGGSTQYF.

The V and J genes are TRBV9 and TRBJ1-1; 10 bases line up with TRBD1. The ends lost 3 bases at V and 6 bases at J; junction bases unmatched: 5. This CDR3 comprises 14 residues. Per germline, CDR1 SGDLS and CDR2 YYNGEE. CDR3: CASSDRDRGPEAFF. CDR3 DNA sequence: TGTGCCAGCAGCGACCGGGACAGGGGCCCTGAAGCTTTCTTT.

The chain carries TRBV15 and TRBJ1-5; D is unresolved. This CDR3 region has 13 residues. Trimming took 5 bases from V and 0 from J, leaving 5 bases between them. Germline V lookup: CDR1 LNHNV, CDR2 YYDKDF (reference sequence). The CDR3 nucleotides are TGTGCCACCAGCCGGGGTAGCAATCAGCCCCAGCATTTT. Its protein is CATSRGSNQPQHF.

This chain uses TRBV29-1 with TRBJ1-1; D is ambiguous. CDR1 and CDR2 from the germline V gene are SQVTM and ANQGSEA. Trimming cost V 4 bases and J 0 bases, with 12 bases left between them. The CDR3 has 14 amino acids. CDR3 residues: CSVGGRTVNTEAFF. CDR3 DNA sequence: TGCAGCGTTGGAGGGAGGACCGTGAACACTGAAGCTTTCTTT. Together with reference TRBV29-1 and TRBJ1-1, the CDR3 gives the full variable domain: SAVISQKPSRDICQRGTSLTIQCQVDSQVTMMFWYRQQPGQSLTLIATANQGSEATYESGFVIDKFPISRPNLTFSTLTVSNMSPEDSSIYLCSVGGRTVNTEAFFGQGTRLTVV.